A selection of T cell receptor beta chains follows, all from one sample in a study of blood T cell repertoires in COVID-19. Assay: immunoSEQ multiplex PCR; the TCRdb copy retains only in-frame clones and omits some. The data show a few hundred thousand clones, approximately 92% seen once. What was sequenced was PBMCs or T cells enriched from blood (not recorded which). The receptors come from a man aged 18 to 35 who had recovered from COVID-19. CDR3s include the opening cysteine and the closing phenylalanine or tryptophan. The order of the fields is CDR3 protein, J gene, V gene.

CDR3 protein: CASSKTSDIAYEQYF; J gene: TRBJ2-7; V gene: TRBV28
CDR3 protein: CASSLQGLGVEQYF; J gene: TRBJ2-7; V gene: TRBV28
CDR3 protein: CASSPLGGANSPLHF; J gene: TRBJ1-6; V gene: TRBV3-1/TRBV3-2
CDR3 protein: CAISGLAGGYDEQFF; J gene: TRBJ2-1; V gene: TRBV10-3
CDR3 protein: CASSLSPSGRAFF; J gene: TRBJ1-1; V gene: TRBV7-3
CDR3 protein: CASQTSGGSGANVLTF; J gene: TRBJ2-6; V gene: TRBV27
CDR3 protein: CASSLSSTGELFF; J gene: TRBJ2-2; V gene: TRBV7-8
CDR3 protein: CASTRRGNDYGYTF; J gene: TRBJ1-2; V gene: TRBV5-6
CDR3 protein: CASSYSPPSGGGEQYF; J gene: TRBJ2-7; V gene: TRBV6-5
CDR3 protein: CASSQDRTAFFYYGYTF; J gene: TRBJ1-2; V gene: TRBV4-1
CDR3 protein: CASSYNTGYTF; J gene: TRBJ1-2; V gene: TRBV6-6
CDR3 protein: CASSHVGTGVNYGYTF; J gene: TRBJ1-2; V gene: TRBV4-1
CDR3 protein: CASSAVDRASDNEQFF; J gene: TRBJ2-1; V gene: TRBV2
CDR3 protein: CASGTSGEGEETQYF; J gene: TRBJ2-5; V gene: TRBV10-2
CDR3 protein: CASSTYSSYEQYF; J gene: TRBJ2-7; V gene: TRBV28
CDR3 protein: CASSLRPQSYEQYF; J gene: TRBJ2-7; V gene: TRBV9
CDR3 protein: CASSDWGQFADTQYF; J gene: TRBJ2-3; V gene: TRBV2
CDR3 protein: CATSRDLPQETQYF; J gene: TRBJ2-5; V gene: TRBV15
CDR3 protein: CATRIPRTGGMSYEQYF; J gene: TRBJ2-7; V gene: TRBV24-1
CDR3 protein: CASSVDRDGGELFF; J gene: TRBJ2-2; V gene: TRBV9
CDR3 protein: CSATGSNTQYF; J gene: TRBJ2-3; V gene: TRBV20-1
CDR3 protein: CASSHPGQVMNTEAFF; J gene: TRBJ1-1; V gene: TRBV5-4
CDR3 protein: CASSLFGQGSTDTQYF; J gene: TRBJ2-3; V gene: TRBV7-2
CDR3 protein: CASSLEASGRTQYF; J gene: TRBJ2-7; V gene: TRBV28
CDR3 protein: CASTDPGTGGYGYTF; J gene: TRBJ1-2; V gene: TRBV28
CDR3 protein: CASSPPGLTGELFF; J gene: TRBJ2-2; V gene: TRBV18
CDR3 protein: CASSGQSNQPQHF; J gene: TRBJ1-5; V gene: TRBV2
CDR3 protein: CASSVDVGGRYNEQFF; J gene: TRBJ2-1; V gene: TRBV9
CDR3 protein: CASSQGALRATNEKLFF; J gene: TRBJ1-4; V gene: TRBV4-3
CDR3 protein: CASSLGAGRETQYF; J gene: TRBJ2-5; V gene: TRBV5-1
CDR3 protein: CASSVRSSYNEQFF; J gene: TRBJ2-1; V gene: TRBV9
CDR3 protein: CASSPRPRILYGYTF; J gene: TRBJ1-2; V gene: TRBV18
CDR3 protein: CASSQGAFSGANVLTF; J gene: TRBJ2-6; V gene: TRBV3-1/TRBV3-2
CDR3 protein: CASSLGGTIGETQYF; J gene: TRBJ2-5; V gene: TRBV7-9
CDR3 protein: CASSLHSTLSGANVLTF; J gene: TRBJ2-6; V gene: TRBV7-9
CDR3 protein: CASSIVNREQETQYF; J gene: TRBJ2-5; V gene: TRBV19
CDR3 protein: CATSASGTGIQETQYF; J gene: TRBJ2-5; V gene: TRBV24-1
CDR3 protein: CASSGGGTGIEQYF; J gene: TRBJ2-7; V gene: TRBV7-9
CDR3 protein: CASSPTVGGNQPQHF; J gene: TRBJ1-5; V gene: TRBV5-1
CDR3 protein: CASSQTETSEQYF; J gene: TRBJ2-7; V gene: TRBV4-2
CDR3 protein: CASSPTSGGARGGEQFF; J gene: TRBJ2-1; V gene: TRBV7-8
CDR3 protein: CASSQSRQNSSPLHF; J gene: TRBJ1-6; V gene: TRBV3-1/TRBV3-2
CDR3 protein: CASSYQGLGYGYTF; J gene: TRBJ1-2; V gene: TRBV6-5
CDR3 protein: CASSQPRQGGGQETQYF; J gene: TRBJ2-5; V gene: TRBV5-1
CDR3 protein: CASGLNSGGAWTQYF; J gene: TRBJ2-3; V gene: TRBV12-5
CDR3 protein: CASSSWAATNEKLFF; J gene: TRBJ1-4; V gene: TRBV11-2